Listed here is a single T cell receptor (beta chain). What it binds is not known. V dropped 4 bases and J dropped 0; count of bases not matched to a gene: 9. This CDR3 is built from 18 residues. Germline CDR1 is LNHDA and CDR2 is SQIVND (reference sequence). Sequencing was performed with immunoSEQ multiplex PCR; in TCRdb, only in-frame clones are kept and a portion is missing. The sample carries 55,000 to 75,000 clones, about 85% recorded once. With autoimmune disease history or systemic immunosuppression, patients were excluded. These data are taken from a study of OX40 agonist ivuxolimab in advanced cancers. Study-wide results and caveats: The study found among the lowest clonal expansion in partial responders at 0.1-3.0 mg/kg.

The sequence was obtained from an adult with an advanced solid tumor such as melanoma, head and neck, liver or kidney cancer. The material was CD4+ or CD8+ T cells sorted from blood, obtained in a trial of the OX40 agonist ivuxolimab. This sequence joins TRBV19 and TRBJ2-3; 11 positions match TRBD2. CDR3 sequence reads: CASSKPSGGRTSTDTQYF. Here the CDR3 DNA reads TGTGCCAGTAGTAAGCCTAGCGGGGGGCGTACTAGCACAGATACGCAGTATTTT.